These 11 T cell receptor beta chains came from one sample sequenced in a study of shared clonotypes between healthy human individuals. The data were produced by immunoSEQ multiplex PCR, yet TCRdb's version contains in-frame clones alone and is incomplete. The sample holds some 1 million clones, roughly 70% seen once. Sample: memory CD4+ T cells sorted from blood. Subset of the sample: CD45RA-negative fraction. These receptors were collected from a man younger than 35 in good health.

The CDR3 reads CASRKGGGKNTGELFF. CDR3 DNA sequence: TGCGCCAGCAGGAAGGGTGGGGGCAAGAACACCGGGGAGCTGTTTTTT. V is TRBV10-2 and J is TRBJ2-2; TRBD1 is a possible D gene (6 bases). The CDR3 covers 16 residues. The V end was cut by 6 bases, the J end by 1 base, with 15 bases between. Germline assignment: CDR1 WSHSY and CDR2 SAAADI.

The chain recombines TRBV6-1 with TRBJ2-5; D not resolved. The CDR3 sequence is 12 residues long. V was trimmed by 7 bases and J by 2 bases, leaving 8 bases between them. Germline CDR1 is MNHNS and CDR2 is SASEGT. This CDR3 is CASKRAQETQYF. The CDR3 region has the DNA TGTGCCAGCAAAAGGGCTCAAGAGACCCAGTACTTC.

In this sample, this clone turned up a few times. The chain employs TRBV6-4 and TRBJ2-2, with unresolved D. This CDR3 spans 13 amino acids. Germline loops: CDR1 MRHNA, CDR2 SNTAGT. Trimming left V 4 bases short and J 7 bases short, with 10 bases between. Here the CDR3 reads CASSALTNGELFF. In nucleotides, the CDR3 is TGTGCCAGCAGTGCTTTGACGAACGGGGAGCTGTTTTTT.

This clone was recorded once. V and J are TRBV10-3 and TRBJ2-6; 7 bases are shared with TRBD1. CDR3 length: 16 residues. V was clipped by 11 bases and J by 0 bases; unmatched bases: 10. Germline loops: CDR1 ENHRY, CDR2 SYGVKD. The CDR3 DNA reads TGTGCCGCCGGACCAGGGGGTTCCTCTGGGGCCAACGTCCTGACTTTC. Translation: CAAGPGGSSGANVLTF.

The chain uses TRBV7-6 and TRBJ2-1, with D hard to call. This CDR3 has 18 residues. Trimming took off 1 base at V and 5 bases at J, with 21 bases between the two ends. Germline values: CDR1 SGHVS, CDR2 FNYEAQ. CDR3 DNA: TGTGCCAGCAGCTTAGGGACCCGAGACAACATAAAGCACAATGAGCAGTTCTTC. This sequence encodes CASSLGTRDNIKHNEQFF.

This chain's CDR3 is CASAPAGRGRRGTYTDTQYF. The CDR3 DNA reads TGTGCCAGTGCCCCGGCGGGCAGGGGGAGGCGGGGGACATACACAGATACGCAGTATTTT. V and J are TRBV19 and TRBJ2-3, with D perhaps matching TRBD1 or TRBD2 (7 bases each). CDR3 length equals 20 residues. The V gene lost 8 bases and the J gene lost 2 bases, with 32 bases spanning the gap. The germline CDR1 and CDR2 sequences are LNHDA and SQIVND (reference sequence). Using reference TRBV19 and TRBJ2-3 for the parts outside the CDR3, the full variable domain is DGGITQSPKYLFRKEGQNVTLSCEQNLNHDAMYWYRQDPGQGLRLIYYSQIVNDFQKGDIAEGYSVSREKKESFPLTVTSAQKNPTAFYLCASAPAGRGRRGTYTDTQYFGPGTRLTVL.

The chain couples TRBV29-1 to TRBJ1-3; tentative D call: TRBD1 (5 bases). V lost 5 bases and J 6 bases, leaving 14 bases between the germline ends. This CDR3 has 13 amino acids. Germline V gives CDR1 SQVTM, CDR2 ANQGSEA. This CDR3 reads CSVRQNGVNTIYF. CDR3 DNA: TGCAGCGTTCGACAGAACGGTGTAAACACCATATATTTT. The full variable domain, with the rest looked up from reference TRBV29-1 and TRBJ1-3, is SAVISQKPSRDICQRGTSLTIQCQVDSQVTMMFWYRQQPGQSLTLIATANQGSEATYESGFVIDKFPISRPNLTFSTLTVSNMSPEDSSIYLCSVRQNGVNTIYFGEGSWLTVV.

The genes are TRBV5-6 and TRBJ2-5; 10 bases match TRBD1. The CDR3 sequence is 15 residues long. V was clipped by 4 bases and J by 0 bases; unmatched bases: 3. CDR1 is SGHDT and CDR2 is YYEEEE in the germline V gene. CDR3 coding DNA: TGTGCCAGCAGCGCGGGACAGGGGTACCAAGAGACCCAGTACTTC. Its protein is CASSAGQGYQETQYF.

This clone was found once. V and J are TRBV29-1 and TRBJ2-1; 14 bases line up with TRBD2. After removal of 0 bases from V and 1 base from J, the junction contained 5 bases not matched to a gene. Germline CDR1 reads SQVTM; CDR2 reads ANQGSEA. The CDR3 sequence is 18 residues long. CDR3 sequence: CSVEDQGLAGGSYNEQFF. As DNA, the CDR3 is TGCAGCGTTGAAGATCAAGGACTAGCGGGAGGTTCCTACAATGAGCAGTTCTTC.

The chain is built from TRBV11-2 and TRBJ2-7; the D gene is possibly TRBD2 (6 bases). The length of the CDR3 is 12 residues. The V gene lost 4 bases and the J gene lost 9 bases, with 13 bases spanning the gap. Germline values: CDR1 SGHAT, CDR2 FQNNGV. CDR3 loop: CASSWGSGVQYF. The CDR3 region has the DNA TGTGCCAGCAGCTGGGGATCGGGGGTGCAGTACTTC.

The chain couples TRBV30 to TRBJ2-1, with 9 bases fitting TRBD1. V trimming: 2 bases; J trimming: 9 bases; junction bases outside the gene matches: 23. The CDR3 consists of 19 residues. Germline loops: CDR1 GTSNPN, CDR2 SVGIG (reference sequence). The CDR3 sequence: CAWSPSALGQGKKLGEQFF. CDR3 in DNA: TGTGCCTGGAGTCCCTCAGCACTTGGACAGGGGAAGAAATTGGGTGAGCAGTTCTTC.